Each of the 2 T cell receptor beta chains below was sequenced from the same sample in a study of shared clonotypes between healthy human individuals. The repertoire was sequenced with immunoSEQ multiplex PCR; TCRdb's copy has only in-frame clones and lacks some. Here the sample spans about 680,000 clones, approximately 79% being singletons. The sequencing sample was made of memory CD4+ T cells sorted from blood. Subset indicated: CD45RA-negative fraction. These receptors were collected from a woman in her 30s in good health.

The V call is TRBV7-8, the J call TRBJ1-1, with a tentative D call TRBD1 (6 bases). CDR1 is SGHVS and CDR2 is FQNEAQ in the germline V gene. Trimming left V 3 bases short and J 0 bases short, with 11 bases between. The CDR3 is made up of 15 amino acids. The CDR3: CASSLQGKMNTEAFF. The CDR3 nucleotides read TGTGCCAGCAGCTTGCAGGGGAAAATGAACACTGAAGCTTTCTTT.

The chain uses TRBV11-2 and TRBJ2-7; the match to TRBD2 covers 7 bases. The CDR3 runs to 16 residues. Germline CDR1 and CDR2: SGHAT and FQNNGV. Trimming removed 5 bases from V and 4 bases from J; junction bases left unmatched: 14. Here the CDR3 DNA reads TGTGCCAGCAGCCTAAAACCCGGGCCGGGGGGATACGAGCAGTACTTC. It encodes CASSLKPGPGGYEQYF.